The clone carrying this T cell receptor beta chain came up many times. The data are from a study of read filtering for tumor transcriptome and immune sequencing. Study summary: Mean patient age was roughly 61 years, range about 47 to 85; 17 to 20 male, some 14 female.

Molecular barcoded adaptors covering alpha/delta and beta/gamma chains were used on 400 ng RNA. TCRdb analysed the reads with MiXCR anew, one entry per CDR3 protein. Among around 40,000 distinct CDR3 sequences, approximately 12% were seen once, and the ten largest hold approximately 34%. The sequencing sample was made of a population of CD138-negative cells sorted from bone marrow. The TCR originated in a donor aged 40 or over with multiple myeloma.

CDR3 sequence (DNA): TGTGCCAGCAGCGCCCGGATCTCCGATACGCAGTATTTT. This sequence encodes CASSARISDTQYF. This chain uses TRBV7-6 with TRBJ2-3; D ambiguous. Germline assignment: CDR1 SGHVS and CDR2 FNYEAQ. The CDR3 sequence is 13 residues long. Trimming removed 5 bases at V and 6 bases at J, with 12 bases between.